This entry is about one TCR beta chain. The antigen is undetermined. Sampling consisted of one heparinised blood draw per donor, averaging about 110 mL. Purities over 95% were achieved in all sorted populations. The sample is drawn from a study of beta chain features in type 1 diabetes. V dropped 4 bases and J dropped 7 bases, with 10 bases sitting between them. Germline V gene lookup returns CDR1 KGHSH and CDR2 LQKENI. The CDR3 extends over 12 amino acids. Sequencing targeted expressed TCRB transcripts, as all isolated RNA had been reverse transcribed. TCRdb keeps only in-frame clones here, not all; method: immunoSEQ multiplex PCR. Of 150,000 to 200,000 clones listed, around 63% are singletons. General study findings and limits: Type 1 diabetes patients had moderately but significantly shorter TCRB CDR3s in all four CD4+ subsets. The study left unresolved whether HLA type influences TCRB rearrangement.

Sequencing was done on a sample of naive CD4+ T cells from blood. The sequence was collected from a man younger than 40 with type 1 diabetes. The chain employs TRBV18 and TRBJ1-1; D might be TRBD1 (5 bases). CDR3 nucleotides: TGTGCCAGCTCACAGACAGAAGATGAAGCTTTCTTT. This codes for CASSQTEDEAFF. The full variable domain, completed using reference TRBV18 and TRBJ1-1, is NAGVMQNPRHLVRRRGQEARLRCSPMKGHSHVYWYRQLPEEGLKFMVYLQKENIIDESGMPKERFSAEFPKEGPSILRIQQVVRGDSAAYFCASSQTEDEAFFGQGTRLTVV.